Reported below is one T cell receptor beta chain. Its antigen is unknown. No base quality information exists; no much larger clone differs at one position. This sample is part of a study of control samples from healthy donors and cancer patients (dated by TCRdb to about 2020). For CDR1 and CDR2, the germline V gene (reference sequence) lists LNHDA and SQIVND. The CDR3 holds 16 amino acids from the cysteine to the phenylalanine. Of the read, only the CDR3 DNA is kept; its 48 bases are in frame from base 1. V lost 5 bases and J lost 4 bases; the stretch between them is 18 bases long. Preparation of the library involved the immunoSEQ multiplex PCR assay. This is the immuneACCESS table as TCRdb keeps it, with only in-frame sequences that have V and J called. A part of the clones is gone; compared with another copy, unresolved V genes explain less than half, and the rest is unexplained. Recorded for this sample are 150,000 or so clones; around 90% of them occurred a single time. The top ten clones comprise over 1.5% of the sample.

The receptor chain draws on TRBV19 and TRBJ2-1; a confident D gene designation cannot be given. Sequencing was done on a sample of blood. This TCR was sampled from a man between 18 and 29 years old in good health. The DNA sequence is TGTGCCAGTAGTGGTTCGCAGATCCCCACTTACAATGAGCAGTTCTTC. Its translation reads: CASSGSQIPTYNEQFF.